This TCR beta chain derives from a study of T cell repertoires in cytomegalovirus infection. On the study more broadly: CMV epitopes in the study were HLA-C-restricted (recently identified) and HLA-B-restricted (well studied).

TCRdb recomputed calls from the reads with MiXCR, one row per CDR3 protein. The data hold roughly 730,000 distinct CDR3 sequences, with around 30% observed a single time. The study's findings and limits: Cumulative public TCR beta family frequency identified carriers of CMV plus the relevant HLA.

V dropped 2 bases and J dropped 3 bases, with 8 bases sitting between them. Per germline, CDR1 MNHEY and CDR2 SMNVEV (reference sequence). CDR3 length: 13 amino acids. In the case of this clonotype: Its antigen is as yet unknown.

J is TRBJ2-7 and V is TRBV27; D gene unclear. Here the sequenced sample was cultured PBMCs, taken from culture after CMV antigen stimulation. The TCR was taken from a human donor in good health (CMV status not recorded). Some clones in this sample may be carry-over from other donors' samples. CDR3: CASSLKQSYEQYF. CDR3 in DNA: TGTGCCAGCAGTTTAAAACAGAGCTACGAGCAGTACTTC.